This record looks at one T cell receptor (beta chain) sequence and its context. What it binds is unknown. The germline V gene has CDR1 MGHDK and CDR2 SYGVNS. The CDR3 extends over 11 amino acids. J was trimmed by 9 bases and V by 5 bases; bases with no gene match: 2. The data originate from a study of T-cell memory formation after mild COVID-19. At the level of the study: The two donors had largely donor-specific TCR clusters.

5'RACE with constant-segment primers built TCRalpha and TCRbeta cDNA libraries with UMIs. TCRdb independently ran MiXCR on the 5' RACE reads; one entry per CDR3 protein. The data hold hundreds of thousands of distinct CDR3 sequences, with 18% observed a single time. General study findings and limits: The pre-infection memory compartment contained some responding clones, suggesting cross-reactive memory joined. Day 37-peaking second-wave clones had unconfirmed SARS-CoV-2 specificity.

The chain joins TRBV25-1 to TRBJ2-3; 7 bases are shared with TRBD1. The sequenced sample was PBMCs or a T cell subset sorted from them (not recorded which). The TCR originated in an adult woman who had mild COVID-19 (a few samples of this study predate the infection). Cell type and time point are not known. CDR3 sequence reads: CASSPGQTQYF. The CDR3 DNA is TGTGCCAGCAGTCCGGGACAGACGCAGTATTTT.